Listed below are T cell receptor beta chains from one sample, sequenced in a study of T cells in Graves' hyperthyroidism and ophthalmopathy. In TCRdb, the multiplex PCR reads were re-called with MiXCR into one record per CDR3 protein. The repertoire holds about 500,000 distinct CDR3 sequences, with approximately 16% as singletons. Material: blood. The receptors come from a woman younger than 30 with Graves' hyperthyroidism. The CDR3 runs from the conserved cysteine through the conserved F or W. D genes are given only for firm matches. Clone size is given for some rows only: seen once, a few or many times, or a class if the clone is expanded.

v_call	d_call	j_call	clone_size	cdr3_aa	cdr3_nt
TRBV12-3/TRBV12-4	TRBD2	TRBJ2-1	-	CASSLESLAGNEQFF	TGTGCCAGCAGTTTAGAGAGCCTAGCGGGAAATGAGCAGTTCTTC
TRBV28	TRBD2	TRBJ2-7	many	CASMLAGEIWEQYF	TGTGCCAGCATGCTAGCGGGAGAGATATGGGAGCAGTACTTC
TRBV7-2	-	TRBJ1-2	-	CASSRRDNTYGYTF	TGTGCCAGCAGCCGGAGGGACAATACCTATGGCTACACCTTC
TRBV6-2/TRBV6-3	TRBD2	TRBJ2-5	many	CASSYREGETQYF	TGTGCCAGCAGTTACAGGGAGGGAGAGACCCAGTACTTC
TRBV5-1	-	TRBJ1-1	many	CASSLDWQTEAFF	TGCGCCAGCAGCTTGGATTGGCAAACTGAAGCTTTCTTT
TRBV14	-	TRBJ1-2	-	CASSQGRHYGYTF	TGTGCCAGCAGCCAAGGACGGCACTATGGCTACACCTTC
TRBV19	TRBD1	TRBJ1-2	-	CASTAGTGGLKNYGYTF	TGTGCCAGTACGGCCGGGACAGGCGGTCTAAAAAACTATGGCTACACCTTC
TRBV20-1	-	TRBJ2-1	-	CSALFLAADEQFF	TGCAGTGCTCTCTTTTTGGCAGCCGATGAGCAGTTCTTC
TRBV29-1	-	TRBJ2-5	-	CSVVLVPVETQYF	TGCAGCGTTGTCTTGGTGCCAGTGGAGACCCAGTACTTC
TRBV30	-	TRBJ1-1	few	CAWTRAGWDTEAFF	TGTGCCTGGACCCGCGCTGGGTGGGACACTGAAGCTTTCTTT
TRBV15	TRBD2	TRBJ2-1	many	CATSRAGTSGYNEQFF	TGTGCCACCAGCAGAGCCGGGACTAGCGGATACAATGAGCAGTTCTTC
TRBV11-2	TRBD2	TRBJ2-7	many	CASSPLAGNTYEQYF	TGTGCCAGCAGCCCATTAGCGGGGAATACCTACGAGCAGTACTTC
TRBV24-1	-	TRBJ2-3	few	CATSALTGSTDTQYF	TGTGCCACCAGTGCCCTAACGGGTAGCACAGATACGCAGTATTTT
TRBV18	-	TRBJ1-4	few	CASSPSYDEKLFF	TGTGCCAGCTCACCGAGCTACGATGAAAAACTGTTTTTT
TRBV6-1	-	TRBJ1-5	-	CASSSSRGPNQPQHF	TGTGCCAGCAGTTCATCCAGGGGCCCCAATCAGCCCCAGCATTTT
TRBV7-8	TRBD2	TRBJ2-1	-	CASSLVATPGGDQFF	TGTGCCAGCAGCTTAGTTGCTACCCCGGGGGGGGACCAGTTCTTC
TRBV7-2	TRBD2	TRBJ2-6	few	CASSPIAGVSSGANVLTF	TGTGCCAGCAGCCCCATAGCGGGGGTTAGCTCTGGGGCCAACGTCCTGACTTTC
TRBV5-8	TRBD1	TRBJ1-1	-	CASSSTGQGTNTEAFF	TGTGCCAGCAGCAGTACGGGACAGGGGACGAACACTGAAGCTTTCTTT
TRBV20-1	-	TRBJ2-3	many	CSASRADTQYF	TGCAGTGCGAGCCGTGCAGATACGCAGTATTTT
TRBV28	-	TRBJ1-5	many	CASSSVQPQHF	TGTGCCAGCAGCTCAGTCCAGCCCCAGCATTTT
TRBV2	-	TRBJ2-1	few	CASSVGQGIGSVFF	-
TRBV18	-	TRBJ2-3	-	CASSPLQGTHTRTQYF	TGTGCCAGCTCACCACTTCAGGGGACCCACACCCGGACGCAGTATTTT
TRBV7-9	-	TRBJ2-7	few	CASSLQGRSYEQYF	TGTGCCAGCAGCTTACAGGGGAGGTCCTACGAGCAGTACTTC
TRBV20-1	-	TRBJ1-2	many	CSADETDGYGYTF	TGCAGTGCTGATGAGACAGACGGCTATGGCTACACCTTC
TRBV18	-	TRBJ2-3	many	CASSRTGRLTDTQYF	TGTGCCAGCTCCCGCACAGGGAGACTTACAGATACGCAGTATTTT
TRBV19	TRBD2	TRBJ2-2	-	CASSREGSRTGELFF	TGTGCCAGTAGTAGGGAGGGGAGTCGCACCGGGGAGCTGTTTTTT
TRBV6-2/TRBV6-3	-	TRBJ1-6	few	CASSYSISSYNSPLHF	TGTGCCAGCAGTTACTCGATAAGCTCCTATAATTCACCCCTCCACTTT
TRBV2	-	TRBJ2-5	-	CASSERPETQYF	TGTGCCAGCAGTGAGCGTCCGGAGACCCAGTACTTC
TRBV28	TRBD1	TRBJ1-4	few	CASSLSSRGRTFNEKLFF	TGTGCCAGCAGTTTAAGTAGCAGGGGGCGGACATTTAATGAAAAACTGTTTTTT
TRBV6-2/TRBV6-3	-	TRBJ2-1	many	CASMKQAYNEQFF	TGTGCCAGCATGAAGCAGGCTTACAATGAGCAGTTCTTC
TRBV6-1	TRBD2	TRBJ2-1	-	CASSGAGLPTYNEQFF	TGTGCCAGCAGTGGAGCGGGACTACCGACCTACAATGAGCAGTTCTTC
TRBV19	-	TRBJ2-3	few	CASSMTSSTDTQYF	TGTGCCAGTAGTATGACTTCTAGCACAGATACGCAGTATTTT
TRBV6-1	-	TRBJ1-3	-	CASSKDPIYSGNTIYF	TGTGCCAGCTCAAAGGACCCGATTTACTCTGGAAACACCATATATTTT
TRBV29-1	-	TRBJ2-1	-	CSAPSSSSSYNEQFF	TGCAGCGCACCGTCTAGCTCGAGCTCCTACAATGAGCAGTTCTTC
TRBV3-1	-	TRBJ1-2	-	CASSQESFWGANYGYTF	TGTGCCAGCAGCCAAGAAAGCTTCTGGGGGGCTAACTATGGCTACACCTTC
TRBV6-1	-	TRBJ1-2	many	CASTPKGGPGAYGYTF	TGTGCCAGCACTCCTAAAGGGGGGCCAGGGGCCTATGGCTACACCTTC
TRBV20-1	-	TRBJ1-2	many	CSATLTDRYGYTF	TGCAGTGCTACCCTGACAGACCGCTATGGCTACACCTTC
TRBV12-3/TRBV12-4	TRBD2	TRBJ2-5	many	CASSLMASGGHF	TGTGCCAGCAGTTTAATGGCTAGCGGCGGACACTTC
TRBV28	-	TRBJ2-3	-	CASSLRGTPRGDTQYF	TGTGCCAGCAGTTTACGCGGGACCCCAAGAGGAGATACGCAGTATTTT
TRBV3-1	TRBD2	TRBJ2-7	few	CASSSVAGVSSYEQYF	TGTGCCAGCAGCAGCGTAGCGGGGGTGAGCTCCTACGAGCAGTACTTC
TRBV10-3	-	TRBJ2-5	many	CAISEGGANEETQYF	TGTGCCATCAGTGAAGGAGGGGCAAATGAAGAGACCCAGTACTTC
TRBV7-2	-	TRBJ2-5	many	CASSYQQGGGETQYF	TGTGCCAGCAGCTACCAGCAGGGGGGCGGGGAGACCCAGTACTTC
TRBV15	TRBD2	TRBJ2-2	few	CATSRGTSGNTGELFF	TGTGCCACCAGCAGAGGGACTAGCGGGAACACCGGGGAGCTGTTTTTT
TRBV30	-	TRBJ1-2	many	CAWSAGSPGYTF	TGTGCCTGGAGCGCAGGGTCCCCTGGCTACACCTTC
TRBV7-9	-	TRBJ2-7	-	CASSLTVGAAYEQYF	TGTGCCAGCAGCTTAACAGTCGGGGCAGCCTACGAGCAGTACTTC
TRBV4-1	-	TRBJ2-7	-	CASSQVFRDRVSYEQYF	TGCGCCAGCAGCCAAGTCTTTCGAGACCGAGTCTCCTACGAGCAGTACTTC
TRBV12-3/TRBV12-4	TRBD1	TRBJ1-1	few	CASSLFIRDSAFF	TGTGCCAGCAGTTTATTCATCCGGGACAGCGCTTTCTTT
TRBV5-1	-	TRBJ2-1	-	CASSLTSGNSYNEQFF	TGCGCCAGCAGCTTGACGAGCGGAAACTCCTACAATGAGCAGTTCTTC
TRBV6-1	-	TRBJ2-7	many	CASSSTGKVYEQYF	TGTGCCAGCAGTTCAACAGGGAAGGTCTACGAGCAGTACTTC
TRBV20-1	TRBD2	TRBJ2-5	many	CSATLLAGETQYF	TGCAGTGCAACCCTCCTAGCGGGGGAGACCCAGTACTTC
TRBV7-9	-	TRBJ2-4	few	CASSVFDTAKNIQYF	TGTGCCAGCAGCGTTTTCGACACAGCCAAAAACATTCAGTACTTC
TRBV20-1	-	TRBJ2-5	-	CSAYDGRETQYF	TGCAGTGCTTACGACGGCCGGGAGACCCAGTACTTC
TRBV25-1	-	TRBJ1-3	-	CASGAQGSGNTIYF	TGTGCCAGCGGCGCGCAGGGCTCTGGAAACACCATATATTTT
TRBV7-9	TRBD2	TRBJ2-5	many	CASSLTAGGLYQETQYF	TGTGCCAGCAGCTTAACGGCGGGGGGCCTGTACCAAGAGACCCAGTACTTC
TRBV5-5	-	TRBJ1-5	-	CVSSSRFGANQPQHF	TGTGTCAGCAGTTCCCGGTTTGGGGCCAATCAGCCCCAGCATTTT
TRBV6-1	-	TRBJ1-1	-	CASTSTANTEAFF	TGTGCCAGCACCTCGACGGCGAACACTGAAGCTTTCTTT
TRBV4-3	-	TRBJ1-6	-	CASSQVGGNIAQSNSPLHF	TGCGCCAGCAGCCAGGTGGGGGGGAACATCGCGCAAAGTAATTCACCCCTCCACTTT
TRBV19	-	TRBJ1-1	few	CASSSGREMNTEAFF	TGTGCCAGTAGTTCTGGCCGAGAGATGAACACTGAAGCTTTCTTT